This T cell receptor (beta chain) comes out of a study of blood T cell repertoires in COVID-19. Study-wide context: Specimens from acute and convalescent COVID-19 originated in the United States, Italy and Spain. The cDNA or gDNA used as material had been derived from T cells, B-cell-depleted T cells, or PBMCs.

The CDR3 covers 13 residues. The germline V gene has CDR1 LGHDT and CDR2 YNNKEL (reference sequence). V was cut by 3 bases and J by 10 bases, with 14 bases left in between. In the original analysis: Estimates of nucleated cell counts were drawn from the amplification of reference gene primers. Repertoires were generated with immunoSEQ multiplex PCR, while TCRdb's copy carries only in-frame clones and drops some. The V and J calls and clone size come from that table; D and trimming were worked out from the DNA. The sample carries 26,000 or so clones, around 90% recorded once. The receptor was derived from a human donor in a cohort sampled during active COVID-19. Material for sequencing was peripheral blood. This chain joins TRBV3-1 (or the pseudogene TRBV3-2) and TRBJ2-3; D perhaps matches TRBD2 (5 bases). The CDR3 spells CASSQESWGAQYF. CDR3 bases: TGTGCCAGCAGCCAGGAGAGCTGGGGAGCGCAGTATTTT.